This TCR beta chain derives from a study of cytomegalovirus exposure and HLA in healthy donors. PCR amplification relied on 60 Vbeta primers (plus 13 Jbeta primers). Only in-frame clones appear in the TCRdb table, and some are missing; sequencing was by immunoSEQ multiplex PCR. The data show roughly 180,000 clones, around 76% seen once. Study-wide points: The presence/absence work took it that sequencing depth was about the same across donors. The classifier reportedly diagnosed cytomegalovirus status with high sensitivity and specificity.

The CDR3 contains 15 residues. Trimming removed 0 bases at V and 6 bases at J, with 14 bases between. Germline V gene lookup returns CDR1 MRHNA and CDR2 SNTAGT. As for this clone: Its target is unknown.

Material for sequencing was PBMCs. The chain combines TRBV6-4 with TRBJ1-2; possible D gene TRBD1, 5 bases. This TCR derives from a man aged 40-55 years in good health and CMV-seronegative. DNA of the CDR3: TGTGCCAGCAGTGACTCGAGCGGGGGTTGGGATGGCTACACCTTC. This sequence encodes CASSDSSGGWDGYTF.